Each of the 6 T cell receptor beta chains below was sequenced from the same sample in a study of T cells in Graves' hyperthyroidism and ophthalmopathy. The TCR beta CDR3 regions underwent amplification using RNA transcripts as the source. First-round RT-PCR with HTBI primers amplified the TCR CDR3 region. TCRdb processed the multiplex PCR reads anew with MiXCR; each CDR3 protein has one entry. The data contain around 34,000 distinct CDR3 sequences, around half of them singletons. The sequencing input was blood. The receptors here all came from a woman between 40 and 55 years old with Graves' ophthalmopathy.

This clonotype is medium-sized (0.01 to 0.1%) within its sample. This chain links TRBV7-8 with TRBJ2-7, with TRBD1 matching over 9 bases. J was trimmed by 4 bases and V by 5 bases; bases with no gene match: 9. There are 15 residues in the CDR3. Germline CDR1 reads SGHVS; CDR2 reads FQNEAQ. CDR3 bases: TGTGCCAGCAGCCAAGCACAGGGGGCTCAGTACGAGCAGTACTTC. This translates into CASSQAQGAQYEQYF.

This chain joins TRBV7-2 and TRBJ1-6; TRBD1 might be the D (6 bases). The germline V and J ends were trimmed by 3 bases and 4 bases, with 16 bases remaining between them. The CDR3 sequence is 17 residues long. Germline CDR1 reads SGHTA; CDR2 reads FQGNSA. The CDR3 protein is CASSFSGTMIYNSPLHF. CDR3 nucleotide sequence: TGTGCCAGCAGCTTCTCCGGGACAATGATATATAATTCACCCCTCCACTTT.

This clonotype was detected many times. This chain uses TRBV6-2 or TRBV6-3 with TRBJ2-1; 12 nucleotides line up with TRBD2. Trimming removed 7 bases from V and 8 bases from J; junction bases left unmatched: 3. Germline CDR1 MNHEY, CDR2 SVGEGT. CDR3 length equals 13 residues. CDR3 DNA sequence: TGTGCCAGCAAGACTAGCGGGAGCTATGAGCAGTTCTTC. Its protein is CASKTSGSYEQFF.

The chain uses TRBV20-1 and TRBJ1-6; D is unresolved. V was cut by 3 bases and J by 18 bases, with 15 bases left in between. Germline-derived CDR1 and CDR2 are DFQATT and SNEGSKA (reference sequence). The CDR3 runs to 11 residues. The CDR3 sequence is CSASLRFPGHF. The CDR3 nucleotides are TGCAGTGCTAGTCTCCGGTTCCCCGGCCACTTT.

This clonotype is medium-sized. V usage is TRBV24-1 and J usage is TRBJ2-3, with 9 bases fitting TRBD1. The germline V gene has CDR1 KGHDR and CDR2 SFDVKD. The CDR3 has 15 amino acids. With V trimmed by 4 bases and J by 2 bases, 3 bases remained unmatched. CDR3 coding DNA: TGTGCCACCAGTGAGGGACAGGGACTCACAGATACGCAGTATTTT. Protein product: CATSEGQGLTDTQYF.

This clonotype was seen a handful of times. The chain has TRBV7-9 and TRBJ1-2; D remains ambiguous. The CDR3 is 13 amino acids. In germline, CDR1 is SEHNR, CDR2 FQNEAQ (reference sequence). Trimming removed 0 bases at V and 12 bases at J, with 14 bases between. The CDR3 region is CASSLAGSSGNTF. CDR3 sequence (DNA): TGTGCCAGCAGCTTAGCGGGGAGCTCTGGAAACACCTTC.